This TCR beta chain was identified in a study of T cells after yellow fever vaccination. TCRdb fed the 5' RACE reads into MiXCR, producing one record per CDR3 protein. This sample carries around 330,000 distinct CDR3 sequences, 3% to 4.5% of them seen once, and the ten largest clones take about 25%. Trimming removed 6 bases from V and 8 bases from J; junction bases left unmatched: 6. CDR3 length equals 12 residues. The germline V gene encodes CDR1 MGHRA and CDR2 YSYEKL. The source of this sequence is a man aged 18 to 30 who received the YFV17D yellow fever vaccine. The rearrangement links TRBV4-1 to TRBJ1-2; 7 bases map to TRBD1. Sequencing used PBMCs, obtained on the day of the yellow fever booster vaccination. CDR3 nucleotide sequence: TGCGCCAGCAGAGGACAGGAAAACGGCTACACCTTC. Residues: CASRGQENGYTF.